Listed below are T cell receptor beta chains from one sample, sequenced in a study of blood T cell repertoires in COVID-19. This table comes from immunoSEQ multiplex PCR, and its TCRdb copy is limited to in-frame clones, with some not included. The repertoire holds almost 200,000 clones, with more than 70% as singletons. Sample: PBMCs or T cells enriched from blood (not recorded which). Source of these receptors: a woman younger than 30 who had recovered from COVID-19. CDR3s include the opening cysteine and the closing phenylalanine or tryptophan. Each record gives: V gene, D gene, J gene, CDR3 protein. A D gene is named only where the DNA matches it firmly.

>TRBV5-1|TRBD1|TRBJ2-1
CASSSTGVASIGDNEQFF
>TRBV5-4|-|TRBJ1-2
CASRGEVANYGYTF
>TRBV24-1|-|TRBJ1-5
CATSQGNQPQHF
>TRBV6-1|TRBD1|TRBJ1-1
CASSELWTGTSTEAFF
>TRBV20-1|-|TRBJ1-2
CSGWGGYGYTF
>TRBV2|TRBD1|TRBJ1-2
CASSPTGGNYGYTF
>TRBV7-3|-|TRBJ1-2
CASSPGQGYGYTF
>TRBV6-5|-|TRBJ1-6
CASSYDIDSPLHF
>TRBV19|TRBD1|TRBJ2-1
CASSIRGQGAILLYNEQFF
>TRBV9|-|TRBJ2-3
CASSGSSPRGTDTQYF
>TRBV2|TRBD2|TRBJ2-1
CASTPNPGGFNEQFF
>TRBV5-4|-|TRBJ1-4
CASSLSSHNEKLFF
>TRBV7-2|-|TRBJ2-3
CASSPLGWGEPTDTQYF
>TRBV5-1|-|TRBJ2-7
CASSLAGGYHEQYF
>TRBV4-1|TRBD2|TRBJ2-3
CASRLSGSSTDTQYF
>TRBV2|TRBD1|TRBJ1-2
CASRAGQGVFYGYTF
>TRBV3-1/TRBV3-2|TRBD1|TRBJ1-6
CASSQPGTASSPLHF
>TRBV7-6|TRBD2|TRBJ2-5
CASSFAGGKKTQYF
>TRBV12-3/TRBV12-4|-|TRBJ1-5
CASSLTVNQPQHF
>TRBV12-3/TRBV12-4|-|TRBJ1-2
CASSLGPYGYTF
>TRBV14|-|TRBJ2-5
CASSHQARLAGYQETQYF
>TRBV7-3|TRBD1|TRBJ2-1
CASSQGALNEQFF
>TRBV5-1|TRBD2|TRBJ2-3
CASSSQGAGVTDTQYF
>TRBV15|-|TRBJ1-2
CATSRVVGDERGYTF
>TRBV3-1/TRBV3-2|-|TRBJ1-4
CASSLTRGNEKLFF
>TRBV29-1|TRBD2|TRBJ2-7
CSVQAGGPVYKYEQYF
>TRBV5-1|-|TRBJ1-1
CASSSYSKPTGEAFF
>TRBV2|TRBD1|TRBJ1-2
CASRNQQGFHGYTF
>TRBV6-5|TRBD2|TRBJ2-3
CASSRSSGGTDTQYF
>TRBV28|-|TRBJ1-5
CASSPNSNQPQHF
>TRBV2|-|TRBJ2-1
CASRSGSYNEQFF
>TRBV19|TRBD2|TRBJ2-1
CASSYGAGTNYNEQFF
>TRBV7-9|TRBD2|TRBJ2-5
CASSLGTSGGAETQYF
>TRBV10-1|-|TRBJ2-1
CASSDWAPEQFF
>TRBV4-1|-|TRBJ1-5
CASSQVGGNQPQHF
>TRBV9|-|TRBJ1-2
CASSVDINYGYTF
>TRBV27|-|TRBJ1-5
CASRGGLEQPQHF
>TRBV11-1|-|TRBJ2-1
CASSFGGALSYNEQFF
>TRBV28|TRBD1|TRBJ1-3
CATISPFWTGSVSGNTIYF
>TRBV30|TRBD2|TRBJ2-1
CAWSIGLAGENEQFF
>TRBV7-9|-|TRBJ1-3
CASSTGYGNTIYF
>TRBV3-1/TRBV3-2|-|TRBJ2-1
CASSRSAFINEQFF
>TRBV13|TRBD2|TRBJ2-5
CASSLLRAGEQETQYF
>TRBV25-1|-|TRBJ1-3
CASMGVQENTIYF
>TRBV5-1|-|TRBJ1-1
CASSLRPRDSGVTEAFF
>TRBV9|-|TRBJ1-3
CASSVNRALTGNTIYF
>TRBV9|TRBD2|TRBJ2-3
CASSLRTSGTTDTQYF
>TRBV19|TRBD1|TRBJ1-5
CASRAGTGETGQPQHF
>TRBV30|-|TRBJ2-1
CAWAAEGWGEQFF
>TRBV27|TRBD2|TRBJ2-5
CASSLGTSGQETQYF
>TRBV12-3/TRBV12-4|-|TRBJ1-2
CASSKQILYGYTF
>TRBV30|TRBD2|TRBJ2-1
CAWSVGLAGYNEQFF
>TRBV29-1|TRBD1|TRBJ1-2
CSVERSPPGQYGYTF